This T cell receptor beta chain was sequenced during a study of shared clonotypes between healthy human individuals. The CDR3 extends over 15 amino acids. V trimming: 3 bases; J trimming: 4 bases; junction bases outside the gene matches: 9. Germline CDR1 and CDR2: KGHSH and LQKENI. Data came from immunoSEQ multiplex PCR; TCRdb stores just in-frame clones and leaves some out. Of hundreds of thousands of clones in the sample, 60% to 85% are singletons; the top ten hold approximately 12%. V and J are TRBV18 and TRBJ2-7; 7 nucleotides align to TRBD1. Material: PBMCs. This clonotype originated in a middle-aged woman in good health. Some clones in this sample may be carry-over from other donors' samples. The DNA of the CDR3 is TGTGCCAGCTCACCCCGGGACAGCAGGGGATACGAGCAGTACTTC. Residues: CASSPRDSRGYEQYF. Full variable domain (rest looked up from reference TRBV18 and TRBJ2-7): NAGVMQNPRHLVRRRGQEARLRCSPMKGHSHVYWYRQLPEEGLKFMVYLQKENIIDESGMPKERFSAEFPKEGPSILRIQQVVRGDSAAYFCASSPRDSRGYEQYFGPGTRLTVT.